The entry below describes one TCR beta chain. Its antigen is as yet unknown. The authors sequenced TCR beta from blood CD8+ and CD4+ T cells. Negative isolation was used for CD8+ and CD4+ T cells and FACS enrichment for TEMRA cells. After extraction with the RNeasy kit, about 0.45 to 1 ug of the RNA was reverse transcribed using random hexamers. With immunoSEQ multiplex PCR, TCR beta CDR3 was amplified across 54 Vbeta and 13 Jbeta. In TCRdb, the immunoSEQ multiplex PCR reads were re-called with MiXCR into one record per CDR3 protein. The top ten hold about 0.94% of the sample, which has 70,000 to 95,000 distinct CDR3 sequences, 94% seen once. The CDR3 extends over 14 amino acids. CDR1 is SGHTA, CDR2 FQGNSA, per germline. V was clipped by 5 bases and J by 6 bases; unmatched bases: 7. This record belongs to a study of CD8 T cells in Susac syndrome. Points from the study as a whole: The authors acknowledged that their TCR sequencing and HLA analysis involved a relatively small number of individuals.

The receptor was isolated from a human donor with Susac syndrome. This chain links TRBV7-2 with TRBJ2-1, with TRBD2 matching 7 bases. The sample consisted of CD8+ T cells from PBMCs. CDR3 in amino acids: CASSGVLAPNEQFF. DNA of the CDR3: TGTGCCAGCAGCGGCGTACTAGCGCCCAATGAGCAGTTCTTC.